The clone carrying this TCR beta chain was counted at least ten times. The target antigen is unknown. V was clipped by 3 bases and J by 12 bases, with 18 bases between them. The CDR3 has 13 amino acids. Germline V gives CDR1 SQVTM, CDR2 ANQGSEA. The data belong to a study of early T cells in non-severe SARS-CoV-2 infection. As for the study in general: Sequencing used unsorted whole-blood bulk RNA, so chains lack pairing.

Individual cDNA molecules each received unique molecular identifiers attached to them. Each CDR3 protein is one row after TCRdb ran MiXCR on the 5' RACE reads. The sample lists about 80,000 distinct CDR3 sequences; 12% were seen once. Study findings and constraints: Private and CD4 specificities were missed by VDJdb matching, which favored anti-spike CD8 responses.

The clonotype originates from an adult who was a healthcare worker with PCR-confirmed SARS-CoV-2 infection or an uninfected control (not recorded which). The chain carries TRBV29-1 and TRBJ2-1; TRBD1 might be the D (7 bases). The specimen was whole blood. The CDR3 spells CSVDLQGGSLQFF. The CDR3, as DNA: TGCAGCGTTGATCTTCAGGGGGGATCCCTGCAGTTCTTC.